Here is one TCR beta chain with its context. Its specificity is unknown. These data come from a study of beta chain features in type 1 diabetes. Notes on the study in general: Type 1 diabetes patients had fewer VDJ junction insertions and more deletions.

All of the isolated RNA was reverse transcribed, so expressed TCRB transcripts were sequenced. Libraries were prepared by immunoSEQ multiplex PCR; TCRdb keeps only in-frame clonotypes and omits some of them. Of about 150,000 clones in the sample, less than 9.5% are singletons; the top ten hold 0.55% to 0.65%. Germline CDR1 is SGHRS and CDR2 is YFSETQ. This CDR3 contains 20 residues. The sample was central memory CD4+ T cells from blood. The sequence was collected from a man aged 18 to 30 in good health. The rearrangement links TRBV5-1 to TRBJ1-3, with D uncertain. This CDR3 is CAIVGSGRTILEGSGNTIYF. The CDR3 DNA sequence: TGCGCTATTGTGGGATCTGGACGAACAATCCTCGAGGGCTCTGGAAACACCATATATTTT.